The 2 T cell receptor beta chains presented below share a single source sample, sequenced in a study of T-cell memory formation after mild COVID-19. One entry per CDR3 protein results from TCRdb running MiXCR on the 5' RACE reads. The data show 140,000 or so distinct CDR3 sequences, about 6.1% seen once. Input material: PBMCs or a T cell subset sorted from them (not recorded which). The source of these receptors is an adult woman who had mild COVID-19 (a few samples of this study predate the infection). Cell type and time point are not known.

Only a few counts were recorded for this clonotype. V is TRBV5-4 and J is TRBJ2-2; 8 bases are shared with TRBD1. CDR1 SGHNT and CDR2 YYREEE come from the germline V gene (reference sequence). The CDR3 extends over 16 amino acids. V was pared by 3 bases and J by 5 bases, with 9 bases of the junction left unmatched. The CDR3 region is CASSYPPTGVTGELFF. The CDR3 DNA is TGTGCCAGCAGCTACCCTCCGACAGGGGTGACCGGGGAGCTGTTTTTT.

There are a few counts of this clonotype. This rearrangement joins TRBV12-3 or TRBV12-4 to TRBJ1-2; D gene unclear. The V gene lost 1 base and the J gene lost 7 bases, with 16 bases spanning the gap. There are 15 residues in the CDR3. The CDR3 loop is CASSLGTRAWGGYTF. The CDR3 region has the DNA TGTGCCAGCAGTTTAGGGACTCGGGCTTGGGGTGGCTACACCTTC.